The 24 T cell receptor beta chains presented below share a single source sample, sequenced in a study of CD8+ T cells in alopecia areata. Sequencing relied on a cDNA template that was reverse transcribed from extracted RNA. Repertoires were generated with immunoSEQ multiplex PCR, while TCRdb's copy carries only in-frame clones and drops some. The table has over 150,000 clones, roughly 50% seen once. Stated treatment: oral pan-JAK inhibitor, 5-10 mg twice daily. The sample here was CD8+ T cells sorted from blood, taken at week 24, from a patient treated with tofacitinib. These receptors originate from a human donor with alopecia areata.

This clone came up a few times. CDR3 amino acids: CSVVSSAEAFF. The CDR3, as DNA: TGCAGCGTTGTCAGTAGCGCTGAAGCTTTCTTT. The V call is TRBV29-1, the J call TRBJ1-1; D is undetermined. Germline CDR1 SQVTM, CDR2 ANQGSEA. V was pared by 4 bases and J by 6 bases, with 9 bases between. This CDR3 has 11 residues.

The CDR3 loop is CASSSAGGDFFYNEQFF. DNA for the CDR3: TGTGCCAGTAGTTCGGCGGGGGGCGACTTTTTTTACAATGAGCAGTTCTTC. V and J are TRBV19 and TRBJ2-1, with TRBD2 identical over 8 bases. Germline-derived CDR1 and CDR2 are LNHDA and SQIVND (reference sequence). There are 17 residues in the CDR3. Trimming removed 5 bases from V and 4 bases from J; junction bases left unmatched: 13.

V and J are TRBV13 and TRBJ1-1, with a possible D match to TRBD1 (6 bases). The germline V and J ends were trimmed by 5 bases and 10 bases, with 17 bases remaining between them. The CDR3 has 13 amino acids. Germline V gives CDR1 PRHDT, CDR2 FYEKMQ (reference sequence). CDR3 nucleotides: TGTGCCAGCAGCACCCTCGGGGGGCTTGTAGCTTTCTTT. This sequence encodes CASSTLGGLVAFF.

This chain uses TRBV4-1 with TRBJ2-7, with unresolved D. V was trimmed by 1 base and J by 2 bases, leaving 9 bases between them. The CDR3 has 14 residues. Germline CDR1 reads MGHRA; CDR2 reads YSYEKL. CDR3 bases: TGCGCCAGCAGCCAAGTGGCTGCAACCTACGAGCAGTACTTC. This codes for CASSQVAATYEQYF.

The genes are TRBV7-9 and TRBJ1-1, with unresolved D. V lost 4 bases and J 0 bases, leaving 3 bases between the germline ends. The CDR3 covers 12 residues. CDR1 and CDR2 from the germline V gene are SEHNR and FQNEAQ (reference sequence). Here the CDR3 reads CASSSMNTEAFF. In nucleotides, the CDR3 is TGTGCCAGCAGCTCCATGAACACTGAAGCTTTCTTT.

This clone showed up just once. V gene TRBV29-1 combines with J gene TRBJ2-7, with D possibly being TRBD1 or TRBD2 (6 bases each). This CDR3 contains 15 residues. The germline CDR1 and CDR2 sequences are SQVTM and ANQGSEA. Trimming pared 4 bases from V and 3 bases from J, leaving 19 bases between. The CDR3 DNA reads TGCAGCGTTGCCGGGGGCGAAACAGGGATCTACGAGCAGTACTTC. The encoded protein is CSVAGGETGIYEQYF.

This clone occurred once. The chain employs TRBV13 and TRBJ1-2; 7 bases are a match to TRBD1. The CDR3 contains 16 residues. CDR1 is PRHDT, CDR2 FYEKMQ, per germline (reference sequence). The V segment lost 1 base and the J segment 5 bases; nucleotides outside the gene matches: 10. The CDR3 sequence is CASSLAEDRATYGYTF. The CDR3 DNA reads TGTGCCAGCAGCTTAGCCGAAGACAGGGCTACTTATGGCTACACCTTC.

In DNA, the CDR3 is TGTGCCTGGGGACAGGGCAATCAGCCCCAGCATTTT. Its translation: CAWGQGNQPQHF. This chain joins TRBV30 and TRBJ1-5; TRBD1 agrees at 7 bases. Germline values: CDR1 GTSNPN, CDR2 SVGIG (reference sequence). CDR3 size: 12 residues. The junction had 0 bases not matched to a gene; V was cut back by 5 bases and J by 2 bases. The entire variable domain, with the rest obtained from reference TRBV30 and TRBJ1-5, is as follows: SQTIHQWPATLVQPVGSPLSLECTVEGTSNPNLYWYRQAAGRGLQLLFYSVGIGQISSEVPQNLSASRPQDRQFILSSKKLLLSDSGFYLCAWGQGNQPQHFGDGTRLSIL.

The V call is TRBV30, the J call TRBJ1-1, with D maybe TRBD1 (5 bases). The CDR3 runs to 14 residues. V gave up 1 base and J gave up 1 base, with 10 bases separating them. Germline-derived CDR1 and CDR2 are GTSNPN and SVGIG (reference sequence). CDR3 sequence reads: CAWSAGRRNTEAFF. The CDR3 region has the DNA TGTGCCTGGAGTGCGGGACGGAGGAACACTGAAGCTTTCTTT.

The V gene is TRBV4-1, the J gene TRBJ2-7; D is uncertain. Germline-derived CDR1 and CDR2 are MGHRA and YSYEKL. V was cut by 0 bases and J by 2 bases, with 5 bases left in between. The CDR3 has 13 residues. The CDR3 DNA reads as TGCGCCAGCAGCCAAGAGGAAACCTACGAGCAGTACTTC. It yields the protein CASSQEETYEQYF.

This sequence joins TRBV12-5 and TRBJ1-2; D is possibly TRBD1 (6 bases). Germline V CDR1 and CDR2: LGHNT, FRNRAP. The CDR3 runs to 13 residues. With 6 bases removed from V and 4 bases from J, the gap between germline ends came to 12 bases. The CDR3: CASGRQDLYGYTF. The DNA for the CDR3 is TGTGCTAGTGGACGACAGGACCTCTATGGCTACACCTTC.

The CDR3 here is CASSPRSGTGLRYNEQFF. The CDR3 nucleotides are TGTGCCAGCAGCCCAAGATCCGGGACAGGCCTTCGATACAATGAGCAGTTCTTC. The chain couples TRBV7-6 to TRBJ2-1; TRBD1 matches 8 bases. Losses at the gene ends were 5 bases for V and 4 bases for J; bases not matched to a gene: 16. Germline CDR1 reads SGHVS; CDR2 reads FNYEAQ. This CDR3 has 18 residues.

V gene TRBV30 combines with J gene TRBJ1-1, with 7 bases fitting TRBD1. Germline CDR1 GTSNPN, CDR2 SVGIG (reference sequence). The CDR3 is 14 amino acids. Germline trimming cut 0 bases from V and 1 base from J; bases unmatched to any gene: 2. This CDR3 reads CAWSVSGGNTEAFF. The CDR3 bases are TGTGCCTGGAGTGTTTCAGGGGGGAACACTGAAGCTTTCTTT.

The V call is TRBV27, the J call TRBJ1-2, with 8 bases matching TRBD1. The germline V gene has CDR1 MNHEY and CDR2 SMNVEV (reference sequence). With V trimmed by 0 bases and J by 2 bases, 2 bases remained unmatched. The CDR3 is 15 amino acids. CDR3: CASSLSRTGNYGYTF. The CDR3, as DNA: TGTGCCAGCAGTTTATCCCGGACAGGGAACTATGGCTACACCTTC.

The chain couples TRBV9 to TRBJ1-4; D remains unclear. The CDR3 consists of 16 residues. V was trimmed by 6 bases and J by 1 base, leaving 16 bases between them. Germline assignment: CDR1 SGDLS and CDR2 YYNGEE. The CDR3, as DNA: TGTGCCAGCATCGTGGACCGACGAGAAACTAATGAAAAACTGTTTTTT. This codes for CASIVDRRETNEKLFF.

This chain connects TRBV13 to TRBJ2-6; 7 bases line up with TRBD1. The junction had 12 bases not matched to a gene; V was cut back by 7 bases and J by 3 bases. Looked up from germline, CDR1 is PRHDT and CDR2 is FYEKMQ (reference sequence). The CDR3 spans 17 residues. This chain's CDR3 is CASKPTGSSRGANVLTF. CDR3 DNA: TGTGCCAGCAAACCGACAGGGAGTTCGCGTGGGGCCAACGTCCTGACTTTC.

For the CDR3, the DNA is TGTGCTAGTGGTTTGGGCTACAATGAGCAGTTCTTC. Its protein is CASGLGYNEQFF. V and J are TRBV12-5 and TRBJ2-1; no clear D. The CDR3 is made up of 12 amino acids. V was cut by 1 base and J by 3 bases, with 1 base left in between. Germline CDR1 LGHNT, CDR2 FRNRAP.

The chain is built from TRBV9 and TRBJ1-1, with 7 bases lining up with TRBD1. This CDR3 has 14 residues. The germline CDR1 and CDR2 sequences are SGDLS and YYNGEE. The junction had 4 bases not matched to a gene; V was cut back by 4 bases and J by 1 base. CDR3 in DNA: TGTGCCAGCAGCACCGGGACAGCGAACACTGAAGCTTTCTTT. Protein: CASSTGTANTEAFF.

V gene TRBV25-1 combines with J gene TRBJ2-4; the D call may be TRBD1 or TRBD2 (6 bases each). Deletions cut 1 base from V and 8 bases from J, with 12 bases between. The V gene's germline CDR1 is MGHDK and CDR2 SYGVNS. This CDR3 has 14 residues. The CDR3 protein is CASSESGGMDIQYF. CDR3 coding DNA: TGTGCCAGCAGTGAATCCGGGGGCATGGACATTCAGTACTTC.

The rearrangement joins TRBV12-5 to TRBJ2-7; 7 bases match TRBD2. Germline trimming cut 5 bases from V and 4 bases from J; bases unmatched to any gene: 8. The V gene's germline CDR1 is LGHNT and CDR2 FRNRAP. This CDR3 has 14 amino acids. The CDR3 is CASGPNLGGYEQYF. Here the CDR3 DNA reads TGTGCTAGTGGTCCAAACCTCGGGGGGTACGAGCAGTACTTC. Based on the CDR3 plus reference TRBV12-5 and TRBJ2-7, the full variable domain is DARVTQTPRHKVTEMGQEVTMRCQPILGHNTVFWYRQTMMQGLELLAYFRNRAPLDDSGMPKDRFSAEMPDATLATLKIQPSEPRDSAVYFCASGPNLGGYEQYFGPGTRLTVT.

The chain recombines TRBV2 with TRBJ2-7; 9 positions match TRBD1. The CDR3 runs to 14 residues. The germline gives CDR1 SNHLY, CDR2 FYNNEI. The V segment lost 1 base and the J segment 5 bases; nucleotides outside the gene matches: 3. The CDR3 DNA reads as TGTGCCAGCAGTGAAGGGACAGGGGCCAACGAGCAGTACTTC. It yields the protein CASSEGTGANEQYF.

The gene calls are TRBV19 and TRBJ2-3; the D gene is possibly TRBD2 (5 bases). The CDR3 has 14 amino acids. Germline V gene sequence: CDR1 LNHDA, CDR2 SQIVND (reference sequence). V shed 3 bases and J shed 1 base, with 8 bases lying between them. The CDR3 DNA sequence: TGTGCCAGTAGTATCCGGGGAGGCACAGATACGCAGTATTTT. Encoded protein: CASSIRGGTDTQYF.

J is TRBJ1-1 and V is TRBV7-9; D possibly corresponds to TRBD1 (6 bases). Germline V gives CDR1 SEHNR, CDR2 FQNEAQ (reference sequence). The CDR3 has 15 amino acids. The ends were cut back, 5 bases at V and 4 bases at J, with 17 bases in the middle. The CDR3 loop reads CASSPPQGPGTEAFF. DNA of the CDR3: TGTGCCAGCAGCCCGCCCCAGGGGCCGGGCACTGAAGCTTTCTTT.

The chain uses TRBV5-6 and TRBJ1-1; D ambiguous. CDR1 and CDR2 (germline): SGHDT, YYEEEE. V was shortened by 2 bases and J by 0 bases, with 14 bases between the two germline ends. The CDR3 is made up of 16 amino acids. CDR3 amino acids: CASSFNWREMNTEAFF. In DNA form, the CDR3 reads TGTGCCAGCAGCTTCAACTGGCGAGAGATGAACACTGAAGCTTTCTTT.